This is a list of T cell receptor beta chains from one sample in a study of blood T cell repertoires in COVID-19. Profiling relied on immunoSEQ multiplex PCR, and the TCRdb table lists in-frame clones only, not all of them. This sample yields fewer than 350,000 clones, of which approximately 83% are seen a single time; approximately 2% belongs to the top ten. Source material: peripheral blood. Source of these receptors: a woman between 25 and 40 years old who had recovered from COVID-19. CDR3s include the opening cysteine and the closing phenylalanine or tryptophan. Each record gives: clone size, J gene, V gene, D gene, CDR3 protein, CDR3 DNA. D genes are given only for firm matches. Size is stated for part of the rows, as once, few or many counts, or as a class when the clone is expanded.

>-|TRBJ2-3|TRBV3-1/TRBV3-2|TRBD2
CASTLSGLATDTQYF
TGTGCCAGCACCTTAAGCGGACTAGCGACAGATACGCAGTATTTT
>-|TRBJ2-2|TRBV27|-
CASSLYTGELFF
TGTGCCAGCAGTCTCTACACCGGGGAGCTGTTTTTT
>-|TRBJ2-2|TRBV5-4|-
CASAGLNTGELFF
TGTGCCAGCGCGGGGTTGAACACCGGGGAGCTGTTTTTT
>-|TRBJ2-3|TRBV21-1|-
CASSGPRTGPNTPSTDTQYF
TGTGCCAGCAGCGGGCCTCGGACAGGCCCTAATACCCCTAGCACAGATACGCAGTATTTT
>-|TRBJ2-2|TRBV25-1|-
CASTQSGSGELFF
TGTGCCAGCACCCAATCGGGGTCCGGGGAGCTGTTTTTT
>-|TRBJ2-2|TRBV5-1|-
CASSLGRAGELFF
TGCGCCAGCAGCTTGGGGAGGGCCGGGGAGCTGTTTTTT
>-|TRBJ2-1|TRBV2|-
CASGVGGPYNEQFF
TGTGCCAGCGGGGTCGGGGGGCCCTACAATGAGCAGTTCTTC
>-|TRBJ2-7|TRBV7-2|-
CASSLVEETYEQYF
TGTGCCAGCAGCTTAGTCGAGGAAACCTACGAGCAGTACTTC
>-|TRBJ1-5|TRBV19|TRBD1
CASFPGQGYNQPQHF
TGTGCCAGTTTTCCGGGACAGGGCTACAATCAGCCCCAGCATTTT
>many|TRBJ1-1|TRBV9|-
CASSVQGNTEAFF
TGTGCCAGCAGCGTACAGGGGAACACTGAAGCTTTCTTT
>many|TRBJ2-7|TRBV15|-
CATSRDKGPGYEQYF
TGTGCCACCAGCAGAGATAAGGGGCCCGGGTACGAGCAGTACTTC
>-|TRBJ2-5|TRBV12-5|-
CASGPGQQATQETQYF
TGTGCTAGTGGACCAGGACAGCAGGCGACCCAAGAGACCCAGTACTTC
>-|TRBJ1-3|TRBV7-9|TRBD1
CASNHRGSGNTIYF
TGTGCCAGTAACCACAGGGGCTCTGGAAACACCATATATTTT
>once|TRBJ2-7|TRBV7-9|TRBD1
CASSVDRVQGQYF
TGTGCCAGCAGCGTTGACAGGGTACAAGGGCAGTACTTC
>-|TRBJ1-5|TRBV6-1|-
CASSDDGGNQPQHF
TGTGCCAGCAGTGATGACGGAGGGAATCAGCCCCAGCATTTT
>-|TRBJ2-1|TRBV19|TRBD2
CASRGTSFNEQFF
TGTGCCAGTAGGGGGACTAGCTTCAATGAGCAGTTCTTC
>-|TRBJ1-4|TRBV2|-
CASSQEINEKLFF
TGTGCTAGCAGTCAGGAAATAAATGAAAAACTGTTTTTT
>-|TRBJ1-1|TRBV2|TRBD1
CASSVAQGASNTEAFF
TGTGCCAGCAGTGTGGCACAGGGGGCCAGTAACACTGAAGCTTTCTTT
>-|TRBJ2-7|TRBV5-1|-
CASSLGASYEQYF
TGCGCCAGCAGCTTGGGGGCCTCCTACGAGCAGTACTTC
>-|TRBJ2-3|TRBV27|-
CASSLYRFSTDTQYF
TGTGCCAGCAGTTTATACCGGTTCAGCACAGATACGCAGTATTTT
>few|TRBJ2-3|TRBV28|-
CASSWPNPSTDTQYF
TGTGCCAGCAGCTGGCCCAATCCTAGCACAGATACGCAGTATTTT
>once|TRBJ1-5|TRBV10-3|-
CATSGVNQPQHF
TGTGCCACATCAGGGGTCAATCAGCCCCAGCATTTT
>-|TRBJ2-1|TRBV4-3|TRBD2
CASSQDWLAGSYNEQFF
TGCGCCAGCAGCCAAGATTGGCTAGCGGGATCCTACAATGAGCAGTTCTTC
>-|TRBJ2-1|TRBV11-2|-
CASSLGGLATGEQFF
TGTGCCAGCAGCTTAGGCGGGCTAGCTACGGGTGAGCAGTTCTTC
>-|TRBJ1-3|TRBV5-5|-
CASSFAWGNTIYF
TGTGCCAGCAGCTTCGCGTGGGGAAACACCATATATTTT
>-|TRBJ1-4|TRBV11-2|-
CASSLLEKLFF
TGTGCCAGCAGCCTATTGGAAAAACTGTTTTTT
>once|TRBJ1-1|TRBV14|-
CASSQGRNTEAFF
TGTGCCAGCAGCCAAGGCAGGAACACTGAAGCTTTCTTT
>few|TRBJ2-7|TRBV5-6|TRBD2
CASSGTSGSYEQYF
TGTGCCAGCAGCGGGACTAGCGGCAGCTACGAGCAGTACTTC
>-|TRBJ2-7|TRBV6-6|-
CASTGPSSYEQYF
TGTGCCAGCACAGGCCCGAGCTCCTACGAGCAGTACTTC
>many|TRBJ2-2|TRBV30|-
CAWSVSTGELFF
TGTGCCTGGAGTGTTAGTACCGGGGAGCTGTTTTTT
>-|TRBJ1-5|TRBV19|-
CASSIDRQGGQPQHF
TGTGCCAGTAGTATAGATCGGCAGGGCGGACAGCCCCAGCATTTT
>-|TRBJ1-1|TRBV6-5|TRBD1
CASSYSNPDRGEAFF
TGTGCCAGCAGTTACTCGAATCCCGACAGGGGGGAAGCTTTCTTT
>few|TRBJ1-1|TRBV7-2|TRBD1
CASSLDRGLGMNTEAFF
TGTGCCAGCAGCTTAGACAGGGGGTTGGGGATGAACACTGAAGCTTTCTTT
>-|TRBJ2-1|TRBV4-1|-
CASSQVLGTYNEQFF
TGCGCCAGCAGCCAAGTCCTAGGGACATACAATGAGCAGTTCTTC
>-|TRBJ2-5|TRBV12-3/TRBV12-4|-
CACRQAQETQYF
TGTGCCTGTCGACAGGCCCAAGAGACCCAGTACTTC
>-|TRBJ2-3|TRBV7-9|TRBD2
CASTWTSGTDTQYF
TGTGCCAGCACCTGGACTAGCGGCACAGATACGCAGTATTTT
>-|TRBJ1-1|TRBV5-3|-
CARSGDSGERAGYMNTEAFF
TGTGCCAGAAGCGGGGACTCCGGGGAACGGGCGGGATACATGAACACTGAAGCTTTCTTT
>once|TRBJ2-3|TRBV15|TRBD2
CATSRDGGLAPDTQYF
TGTGCCACCAGCAGAGATGGGGGACTAGCTCCTGATACGCAGTATTTT
>-|TRBJ1-1|TRBV6-5|-
CASSYSVRLMNTEAFF
TGTGCCAGCAGTTACTCGGTGCGGCTGATGAACACTGAAGCTTTCTTT
>-|TRBJ1-1|TRBV28|-
CASLLARPHGTEAFF
TGTGCCAGCCTATTAGCTAGGCCCCACGGCACTGAAGCTTTCTTT
>-|TRBJ1-3|TRBV7-9|-
CASTKEARAVNTIYF
TGTGCCAGCACCAAAGAAGCCAGGGCGGTGAACACCATATATTTT
>few|TRBJ2-7|TRBV7-2|TRBD2
CASSDIPTSGRSYEQYF
TGTGCCAGCAGCGACATTCCGACTAGCGGGAGATCCTACGAGCAGTACTTC
>-|TRBJ1-5|TRBV2|-
CASREQGGRGQPQHF
TGTGCCAGCAGGGAACAGGGAGGGAGGGGACAGCCCCAGCATTTT